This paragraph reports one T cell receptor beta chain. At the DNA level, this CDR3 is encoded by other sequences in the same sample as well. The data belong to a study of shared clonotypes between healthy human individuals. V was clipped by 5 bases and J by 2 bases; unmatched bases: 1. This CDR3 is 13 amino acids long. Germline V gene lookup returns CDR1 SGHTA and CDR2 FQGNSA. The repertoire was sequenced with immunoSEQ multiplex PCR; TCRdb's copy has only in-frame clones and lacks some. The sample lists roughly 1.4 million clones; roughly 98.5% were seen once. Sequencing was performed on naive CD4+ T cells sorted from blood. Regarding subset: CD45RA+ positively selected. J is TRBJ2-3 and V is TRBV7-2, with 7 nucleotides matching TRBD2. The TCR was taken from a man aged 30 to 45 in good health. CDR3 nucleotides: TGTGCCAGCAGCCGGGACTACACAGATACGCAGTATTTT. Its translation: CASSRDYTDTQYF.